The rows below give T cell receptor beta chains drawn from one sample of a study of identical twins. A single record per CDR3 protein comes from TCRdb applying MiXCR to the 5' RACE reads. There are around 200,000 distinct CDR3 sequences in the sample; around 10% occur only once, and roughly 5% lies in the top ten. The sequenced sample consisted of memory (CD45RO+) T cells sorted from blood. The source is a woman between 18 and 29 years old in good health. The CDR3 runs from the conserved cysteine through the conserved F or W. D genes are given only for firm matches. A clone size is listed for some rows: how often the clone was seen (once, few, many), or a class if it is expanded.

>few|TRBV4-2|.|TRBJ2-1
TGTGCCAGCAGCCTCCACCACAGGCTAACCACCTCCTCCTACAATGAGCAGTTCTTC
CASSLHHRLTTSSYNEQFF
>.|TRBV7-2|.|TRBJ2-7
TGTGCCAGCAGCTTGGCTCGGGAAAGCTCCTACGAGCAGTACTTC
CASSLARESSYEQYF
>few|TRBV9|.|TRBJ2-1
TGTGCCAGCAGCATATCGTACAATGAGCAGTTCTTC
CASSISYNEQFF
>many|TRBV12-3/TRBV12-4|.|TRBJ2-7
TGTGCCAGCAGTTCGTCCCCTACTAGGGGGCAGTACTTC
CASSSSPTRGQYF
>.|TRBV29-1|.|TRBJ2-1
TGCAGCGCTTCTAGCTACAACCTCTACAATGAGCAGTTCTTC
CSASSYNLYNEQFF
>.|TRBV4-3|.|TRBJ2-5
TGCGCCAGCAGCCAAGAAGCGTACAGACAAGAGACCCAGTACTTC
CASSQEAYRQETQYF
>few|TRBV5-1|.|TRBJ2-2
TGCGCCAGCAGCCTTCTCGGGCTGGGCACCGGGGAGCTGTTTTTT
CASSLLGLGTGELFF
>few|TRBV12-3/TRBV12-4|.|TRBJ2-2
TGTGCCAGCAGTTTAGAAAATGGGCTACTGAACACCGGGGAGCTGTTTTTT
CASSLENGLLNTGELFF
>few|TRBV6-1|.|TRBJ2-7
TGTGCCACCCGCTATCAACCCGGGAGCTCCTACGAGCAGTACTTC
CATRYQPGSSYEQYF
>once|TRBV6-1|TRBD2|TRBJ2-3
TGTGCCAGCAGGGTTAGCGGGGGGGCCCGGGGAAGCACAGATACGCAGTATTTT
CASRVSGGARGSTDTQYF
>few|TRBV20-1|TRBD1|TRBJ2-7
TGCAGTGCTGGGGACAGGAGAAACTACGAGCAGTACTTC
CSAGDRRNYEQYF
>many|TRBV12-3/TRBV12-4|.|TRBJ1-2
TGTGCCAGCAGTTTTAACTATGGCTACACCTTC
CASSFNYGYTF
>many|TRBV10-3|.|TRBJ1-1
TGTGCCATCAAGGCTAGCCCCCCAGGGAACACTGAAGCTTTCTTT
CAIKASPPGNTEAFF
>.|TRBV5-6|.|TRBJ2-7
TGTGCCAGCAGCCGGGGGATTCTCTACGAGCAGTACTTC
CASSRGILYEQYF
>.|TRBV5-4|.|TRBJ1-1
TGTGCCAGCAGCTTGGGGGGCTCGACAGGGAACACTGAAGCTTTCTTT
CASSLGGSTGNTEAFF
>few|TRBV9|.|TRBJ1-1
TGTGCCAGCAGCGTAGTGGGGCGCGCAGAGAGAACTGAAGCTTTCTTT
CASSVVGRAERTEAFF
>many|TRBV5-1|.|TRBJ1-4
TGCGCCAGCAGCTTTACGGGAACTAATGAAAAACTGTTTTTT
CASSFTGTNEKLFF
>.|TRBV6-2/TRBV6-3|.|TRBJ2-6
TGTGCCAGCATTTCCACTAGGTCTGGGGCCAACGTCCTGACTTTC
CASISTRSGANVLTF
>few|TRBV30|.|TRBJ2-6
TGTGCCTGGAGTCGCGGGTCTGGGGCCAACGTCCTGACTTTC
CAWSRGSGANVLTF
>few|TRBV23-1|.|TRBJ2-1
TGCGCCAGCAGTCAATCAAAAGGACAGCGGTGGGATGAGCAGTTCTTC
CASSQSKGQRWDEQFF
>many|TRBV5-1|.|TRBJ2-1
TGCGCCAGCAGCTTGACCGACGCTGAGCAGTTCTTC
CASSLTDAEQFF
>.|TRBV3-1|.|TRBJ2-5
TGTGCCAGCAGCCAAGGGGGGGCTAGTTTGGGGGCCCGAGAGACCCAGTACTTC
CASSQGGASLGARETQYF
>few|TRBV20-1|.|TRBJ1-5
TGCAGTGCTAGAGTCGGACAGACTAGCAATCAGCCCCAGCATTTT
CSARVGQTSNQPQHF
>many|TRBV29-1|.|TRBJ2-2
TGCAGCGTTTCCACCACCGGGGAGCTGTTTTTT
CSVSTTGELFF